Sequencing of this TCR beta chain was carried out in a study of T cell responses to AZD1222 COVID-19 vaccine. The V and J ends lost 0 bases and 2 bases respectively, with 9 bases between them. Per the germline V gene, CDR1 is SGHRS and CDR2 is YFSETQ. The CDR3 extends over 14 amino acids. Assay: immunoSEQ multiplex PCR; the TCRdb copy retains only in-frame clones and omits some. Among 75,000 to 100,000 clones listed, nearly 90% were seen once. To note about this clone: This sample includes further DNA sequences coding for the same CDR3.

The chain combines TRBV5-1 with TRBJ2-7, with D unresolved. This TCR derives from an adult in good health. The source material was peripheral blood, sampled on day 0 of AZD1222 vaccination. The CDR3 DNA reads as TGCGCCAGCAGCTTGGTGGTCCAACCCTACGAGCAGTACTTC. Its translation is CASSLVVQPYEQYF.